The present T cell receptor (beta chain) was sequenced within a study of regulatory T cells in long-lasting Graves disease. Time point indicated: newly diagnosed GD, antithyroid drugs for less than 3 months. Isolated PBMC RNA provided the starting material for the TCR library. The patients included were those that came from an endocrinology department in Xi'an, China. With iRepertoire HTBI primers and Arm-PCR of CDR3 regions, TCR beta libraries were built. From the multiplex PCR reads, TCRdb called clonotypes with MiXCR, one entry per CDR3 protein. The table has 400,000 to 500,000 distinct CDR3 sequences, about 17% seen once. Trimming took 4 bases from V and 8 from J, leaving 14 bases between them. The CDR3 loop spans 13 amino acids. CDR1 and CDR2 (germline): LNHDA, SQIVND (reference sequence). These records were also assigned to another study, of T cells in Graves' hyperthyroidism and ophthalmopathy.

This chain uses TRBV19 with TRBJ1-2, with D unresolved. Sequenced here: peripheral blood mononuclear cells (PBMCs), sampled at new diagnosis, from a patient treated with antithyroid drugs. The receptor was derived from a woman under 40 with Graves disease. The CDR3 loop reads CASSRGKLRGYTF. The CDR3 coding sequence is TGTGCCAGTAGTAGAGGGAAGCTTCGGGGCTACACCTTC.